The T cell receptor (beta chain) under discussion was sequenced for a study of CXCR3-negative and CXCR3-positive naive CD8 T cells. Study-level results: CXCR3 expression dropped partially after cryopreservation, and most assays relied on fresh PBMCs. TRB CDR3s were more hydrophobic in CXCR3-positive than in CXCR3-negative naive cells. The study inferred TCR strength from TRB CDR3 properties and found comparable surface CD5 between naive subsets. Memory cells showed distinct TRBV-TRBJ patterns, while the two naive subsets matched.

In the case of this clonotype: Its antigen is still unknown.

The authors prepared UMI-labeled TRB cDNA libraries by 5' RACE. TCRdb re-called the 5' RACE reads and shows each CDR3 protein once, DNA omitted. In all, the sample yields 90,000 to 150,000 distinct CDR3 sequences. Sorting was done in triplicate for each CD8+ T cell subset (about 330,000 cells each). The CDR3 length is 13 residues. Per the germline V gene, CDR1 is SNHLY and CDR2 is FYNNEI. The clonotype comes from a human donor in good health. Some clones in this sample may be carry-over from other donors' samples. This sequence joins TRBV2 and TRBJ2-2. Material for sequencing was naive CXCR3+ CD8+ T cells from blood. Subset denoted: CD45RO-CCR7+CD27+CD95- naive CD8+ T cells expressing CXCR3 (TNR3+). CDR3 residues: CASSEVNTGELFF.